This is a list of T cell receptor beta chains from one sample in a study of T-cell memory formation after mild COVID-19. TCRdb recomputed calls from the 5' RACE reads with MiXCR, one row per CDR3 protein. The sample carries about 400,000 distinct CDR3 sequences, around a sixth recorded once. The sample was PBMCs or a T cell subset sorted from them (not recorded which). The receptors were sampled from a man younger than 30 who had mild COVID-19 (a few samples of this study predate the infection). Cell type and time point are not known. Each CDR3 is given with its conserved first and last residue. The order of the fields is D gene, V gene, clone size, J gene, CDR3 DNA, CDR3 protein. D genes are given only for firm matches. Not all rows give a size; the values are once, few, many and, for expanded clones, a class.

D: TRBD1
V: TRBV28
size: .
J: TRBJ1-5
DNA: TGTGCCAGCAGTTGGTTCAGGGAGGGACAGTATAGCAATCAGCCCCAGCATTTT
CDR3: CASSWFREGQYSNQPQHF

D: .
V: TRBV7-2
size: few
J: TRBJ1-6
DNA: TGTGCCAGCAGCCAGGAAGGGTGGAGTTCACCCCTCCACTTT
CDR3: CASSQEGWSSPLHF

D: .
V: TRBV7-2
size: .
J: TRBJ1-2
DNA: TGTGCCAGCAGCCCCCCGGTCCGACAACGCTACACCTTC
CDR3: CASSPPVRQRYTF

D: .
V: TRBV18
size: .
J: TRBJ2-5
DNA: TGTGCCAGCTCACCGCCGAATAAAGAAGAGACCCAGTACTTC
CDR3: CASSPPNKEETQYF

D: .
V: TRBV27
size: .
J: TRBJ2-3
DNA: TGTGCCAGCAGCCCGGGACAACCTGCTTACACAGATACGCAGTATTTT
CDR3: CASSPGQPAYTDTQYF

D: .
V: TRBV4-3
size: .
J: TRBJ2-7
DNA: TGCGCCAGCAGCCAAGAGGACTATCCCTTTTACGAGCAGTACTTC
CDR3: CASSQEDYPFYEQYF

D: .
V: TRBV7-2
size: few
J: TRBJ2-7
DNA: TGTGCCAGCAGCCCGCATTTGGGTTACGAGCAGTACTTC
CDR3: CASSPHLGYEQYF

D: .
V: TRBV5-1
size: .
J: TRBJ2-2
DNA: TGCGCCAGCAGCTTCACGGGAACAAACACCGGGGAGCTGTTTTTT
CDR3: CASSFTGTNTGELFF

D: TRBD1
V: TRBV7-9
size: many
J: TRBJ2-3
DNA: TGTGCCAGCAGCTTTTCTGGACAGGCCACAGATACGCAGTATTTT
CDR3: CASSFSGQATDTQYF

D: .
V: TRBV7-9
size: .
J: TRBJ2-4
DNA: TGTGCCAGCAGTTTGAACGGGAACATTCAGTACTTC
CDR3: CASSLNGNIQYF

D: .
V: TRBV6-5
size: .
J: TRBJ1-1
DNA: TGTGCCAGCAGTTACTCTTTGCAGGAACTAATGAACACTGAAGCTTTCTTT
CDR3: CASSYSLQELMNTEAFF

D: TRBD1
V: TRBV6-5
size: many
J: TRBJ1-1
DNA: TGTGCCAGCAGTTACGACAGGGGGTCGAACACTGAAGCTTTCTTT
CDR3: CASSYDRGSNTEAFF

D: .
V: TRBV25-1
size: few
J: TRBJ2-7
DNA: TGTGCCAGCGGGGACGGCTTCTACGAGCAGTACTTC
CDR3: CASGDGFYEQYF

D: .
V: TRBV5-1
size: .
J: TRBJ1-4
DNA: TGCGCCAGCAGCCCAAACCCAGGACAGCCACGACGGGAAAAACTGTTTTTT
CDR3: CASSPNPGQPRREKLFF

D: TRBD1
V: TRBV23-1
size: many
J: TRBJ1-6
DNA: TGCGCCAGCAGTCAGGCGGGACAGCAGGTTAATTCACCCCTCCACTTT
CDR3: CASSQAGQQVNSPLHF

D: TRBD2
V: TRBV18
size: .
J: TRBJ2-1
DNA: TGTGCCAGCTCACCCTCACGGACTAGCGGGGGTCTCCTCAATGAGCAGTTCTTC
CDR3: CASSPSRTSGGLLNEQFF

D: TRBD2
V: TRBV18
size: many
J: TRBJ2-1
DNA: TGTGCCAGCAGCCCACTAGCGGGGGGATCCTACAATGAGCAGTTCTTC
CDR3: CASSPLAGGSYNEQFF

D: TRBD1
V: TRBV7-9
size: .
J: TRBJ2-2
DNA: TGTGCCAGCAGCATAAACGACAGGGGGAACACCGGGGAGCTGTTTTTT
CDR3: CASSINDRGNTGELFF

D: TRBD2
V: TRBV7-2
size: .
J: TRBJ2-2
DNA: TGTGCCAGCAGCTTATCCCCGGGGGGGACCGGGGAGCTGTTTTTT
CDR3: CASSLSPGGTGELFF

D: .
V: TRBV9
size: .
J: TRBJ1-2
DNA: TGTGCCAGCAGCGAGCGGCGGGAGGGAGGCTACACCTTC
CDR3: CASSERREGGYTF

D: TRBD1
V: TRBV12-3/TRBV12-4
size: .
J: TRBJ1-2
DNA: TGTGCCAGCATCGGGACAGGGGGAGCCGGCTACACCTTC
CDR3: CASIGTGGAGYTF

D: .
V: TRBV7-2
size: .
J: TRBJ2-3
DNA: TGTGCCAGCAGCCTCTGGCCGGCAGGGACGAAGGATACGCAGTATTTT
CDR3: CASSLWPAGTKDTQYF

D: .
V: TRBV20-1
size: .
J: TRBJ2-5
DNA: TGCAGTGCTAGTGGATTGGACGTAACCTTCCAAGAGACCCAGTACTTC
CDR3: CSASGLDVTFQETQYF

D: TRBD1
V: TRBV7-2
size: .
J: TRBJ2-3
DNA: TGTGCCAGCAGCCAAAGGACAGGGCCGAGGGATACGCAGTATTTT
CDR3: CASSQRTGPRDTQYF

D: .
V: TRBV19
size: few
J: TRBJ2-3
DNA: TGTGCCAGTAGTATCCGCGGCACAGATACGCAGTATTTT
CDR3: CASSIRGTDTQYF

D: .
V: TRBV4-3
size: few
J: TRBJ2-2
DNA: TGCGCCAGCAGCCAAGAGACGGGGGCCCACGGGGAGCTGTTTTTT
CDR3: CASSQETGAHGELFF

D: .
V: TRBV4-3
size: few
J: TRBJ1-1
DNA: TGCGCCAGCAGCCAAGTTGGCGGACAGCTCACTGAAGCTTTCTTT
CDR3: CASSQVGGQLTEAFF

D: .
V: TRBV5-1
size: .
J: TRBJ2-3
DNA: TGCGCCAGCAGCTTGGTCAGGGGCGGGGATACGCAGTATTTT
CDR3: CASSLVRGGDTQYF

D: .
V: TRBV7-2
size: few
J: TRBJ2-5
DNA: TGTGCCAGCAGCCCCCGACCAACGGAGACCCAGTACTTC
CDR3: CASSPRPTETQYF

D: TRBD2
V: TRBV7-9
size: .
J: TRBJ2-5
DNA: TGTGCCAGCCTATCCGCGGGGGGGCTGGAGACCCAGTACTTC
CDR3: CASLSAGGLETQYF

D: .
V: TRBV10-3
size: few
J: TRBJ2-7
DNA: TGTGCCACGACGGGCAGGGTAGGGTCCGAGCAGTACTTC
CDR3: CATTGRVGSEQYF

D: .
V: TRBV18
size: few
J: TRBJ2-4
DNA: TGTGCCAGCTCACCAAGACCCGACACGGCCAAAAACATTCAGTACTTC
CDR3: CASSPRPDTAKNIQYF

D: .
V: TRBV5-1
size: many
J: TRBJ1-1
DNA: TGCGCCAGCAGCTTGGACGATTGGGGCACTGAAGCTTTCTTT
CDR3: CASSLDDWGTEAFF